Listed below are T cell receptor beta chains from one sample, sequenced in a study of T cell repertoires in cytomegalovirus infection. TCRdb processed the reads anew with MiXCR; each CDR3 protein has one entry. The table shows hundreds of thousands of distinct CDR3 sequences, with more than 20% occurring only once. The sample comprised CD8+ T cells from PBMCs. The receptors come from a human donor in good health (CMV status not recorded). Some clones in this sample may be carry-over from other donors' samples. Both conserved end residues are part of each CDR3. D genes are given only for firm matches. Size values are once, few and many counts, or a class for expanded clones, and some rows have none.

many 15 TRBJ2-3 TRBV7-3 . TGTGCCAGCAGCCCTCAGGGTTCTAGCACAGATACGCAGTATTTT CASSPQGSSTDTQYF
. 17 TRBJ2-2 TRBV7-6 TRBD1 TGTGCTAGCAGCCCCGCCGGGACAGGGGTGGACACCGGGGAGCTGTTTTTT CASSPAGTGVDTGELFF
. 19 TRBJ2-6 TRBV28 . TGTGCCAGCACAACCCTGGGGCAGGGGATACCCTCTGGGGCCAACGTCCTGACTTTC CASTTLGQGIPSGANVLTF
. 14 TRBJ1-5 TRBV7-9 . TGTGCCAGCAGCTCCAGGGAGGGTGGACAGCCCCAGCATTTT CASSSREGGQPQHF
. 14 TRBJ2-1 TRBV6-4 . TGTGCCAGCAGTGATCCCGACTCGTACAATGAGCAGTTCTTC CASSDPDSYNEQFF
. 15 TRBJ2-3 TRBV7-2 TRBD2 TGTGCCAGCAGCCACAGCGGGGGGATTTCAGATACGCAGTATTTT CASSHSGGISDTQYF
. 17 TRBJ2-1 TRBV5-4 TRBD1 TGTGTCAGCAGCCGGAGCAATCTTTACGACAGGGTCAATGAGCAGTTCTTC CVSSRSNLYDRVNEQFF
few 15 TRBJ1-4 TRBV7-7 . TGTGCTAGCAGCTTAAGGCACGCCGGACTTGAAAAACTGTTTTTT CASSLRHAGLEKLFF
few 13 TRBJ2-1 TRBV11-1 . TGTGCCAGCATGACCCCACCCTACAATGAGCAGTTCTTC CASMTPPYNEQFF
few 15 TRBJ2-3 TRBV28 . TGTGCCAGCAGTTTCCTGCAGAGACCCACAGATACGCAGTATTTT CASSFLQRPTDTQYF
. 12 TRBJ1-1 TRBV14 . TGTGCCAGCAGCCAAGTATCTACTGAAGCTTTCTTT CASSQVSTEAFF
few 16 TRBJ2-1 TRBV29-1 . TGCAGCGTTGAAGATCGGTCTGCAAGCTCCTACAATGAGCAGTTCTTC CSVEDRSASSYNEQFF
many 13 TRBJ2-3 TRBV7-2 . TGTGCCAGCAGCTTAGCCGACCCAGATACGCAGTATTTT CASSLADPDTQYF
many 13 TRBJ2-3 TRBV7-3 . TGTGCCAGCAGCTTAATTCGCAGATCGACGCAGTATTTT CASSLIRRSTQYF
few 16 TRBJ1-6 TRBV2 TRBD1 TGTGCCAGCAGCGTTGACAGGGGGCATTATAATTCACCCCTCCACTTT CASSVDRGHYNSPLHF
many 16 TRBJ1-4 TRBV7-6 . TGTGCCAGCAGCTTTATAACAGGGCCCGATAATGAAAAACTGTTTTTT CASSFITGPDNEKLFF
. 13 TRBJ1-5 TRBV6-1 . TGTGCCAGCAGTGTCCGTGGGGGTCAGCCCCAGCATTTT CASSVRGGQPQHF
many 14 TRBJ2-3 TRBV12-3/TRBV12-4 . TGTGCCAGCAGCTTAAGGACCCTCCCAGATACGCAGTATTTT CASSLRTLPDTQYF
few 12 TRBJ2-1 TRBV7-2 TRBD2 TGTGCCAGCAGCTGGGGGGGGGATGAGCAGTTCTTC CASSWGGDEQFF
many 16 TRBJ1-3 TRBV7-6 . TGTGCCAGCAGCTTAGGCGAGGGAAGCGGTGAAAACACCATATATTTT CASSLGEGSGENTIYF
. 15 TRBJ2-5 TRBV7-6 TRBD2 TGTGCTAGCAGCTTAGTAGCGGGGGGGCTTGAGACCCAGTACTTC CASSLVAGGLETQYF
. 15 TRBJ2-3 TRBV27 TRBD1 TGTGCCAGCAGTTCCGGGACAGGGGGCGTGAATACGCAGTATTTT CASSSGTGGVNTQYF
. 17 TRBJ2-1 TRBV7-9 TRBD2 TGTACCAGCAGCTTAGATCCAACTAGCGGGGGTTACAATGAGCAGTTCTTC CTSSLDPTSGGYNEQFF
many 13 TRBJ1-1 TRBV6-5 . TGTGCCAGCAGTTACACCGCTGGCACTGAAGCTTTCTTT CASSYTAGTEAFF
. 11 TRBJ1-2 TRBV10-3 . TGTGTCATCAGTGAGTTGTATGGCTACACCTTC CVISELYGYTF
. 15 TRBJ1-4 TRBV6-5 TRBD1 TGTGCCAGCAGTTACCGTGACAGGGAAGGTGAAAAACTGTTTTTT CASSYRDREGEKLFF
. 17 TRBJ2-7 TRBV7-2 . TGTGCCAGCAGCTTAGGACCGGCGGCGTCTAAAGGTGGGGAGCAGTACTTC CASSLGPAASKGGEQYF
many 17 TRBJ1-5 TRBV7-2 . TGTGCCAGCAGCGAAATCGGGGGGGCGGAGGGCAATCAGCCCCAGCATTTT CASSEIGGAEGNQPQHF
many 14 TRBJ2-1 TRBV19 TRBD2 TGTGCCAGCAGTCCACTAGCGGGCTACAATGAGCAGTTCTTC CASSPLAGYNEQFF
few 16 TRBJ2-5 TRBV27 TRBD1 TGTGCCAGCAGTTTATCGCCGGACAGGGGGCCGGAGACCCAGTACTTC CASSLSPDRGPETQYF
few 16 TRBJ2-2 TRBV11-3 . . CASSLVLRAGTGELFF
few 13 TRBJ2-5 TRBV28 . TGTGCCAGCAGTTGGACTTTAGGGGAGACCCAGTACTTC CASSWTLGETQYF
many 15 TRBJ1-5 TRBV7-6 . TGTGCCAGCAGCTTAAGGGGTTTGGGCAATCAGCCCCAGCATTTT CASSLRGLGNQPQHF
. 17 TRBJ2-3 TRBV6-5 TRBD1 TGTGCCAGCAGTTACCTCGACAGGGTGTGGAGCACAGATACGCAGTATTTT CASSYLDRVWSTDTQYF
few 11 TRBJ2-2 TRBV6-5 . TGTGCCAGCACCAGAAACGGGGAGCTGTTTTTT CASTRNGELFF
. 13 TRBJ1-2 TRBV14 . TGTGCCAGCAGCCAATCACAGAGCTATGGCTACACCTTC CASSQSQSYGYTF
. 12 TRBJ2-2 TRBV24-1 . TGTGCCACCGGCGTAAACACCGGGGAGCTGTTTTTT CATGVNTGELFF
many 16 TRBJ2-7 TRBV7-8 TRBD2 TGTGCCAGCAGCTTCCCGGCTAGCGGGGGGGCGGACGAGCAGTACTTC CASSFPASGGADEQYF
. 13 TRBJ2-2 TRBV20-1 TRBD1 TGCAGTGCGTGGGACAGTAACACCGGGGAGCTGTTTTTT CSAWDSNTGELFF
many 14 TRBJ2-3 TRBV7-8 . TGTGCCAGCCAGGGGTGGGTGGCCGAAGATACGCAGTATTTT CASQGWVAEDTQYF
. 16 TRBJ2-1 TRBV7-6 TRBD1 TGTGCCAGCAGCCCATTCGGGACAGCGAACTACAATGAGCAGTTCTTC CASSPFGTANYNEQFF